The 10 T cell receptor beta chains presented below share a single source sample, sequenced in a study of shared clonotypes between healthy human individuals. Terminally differentiated effector memory CD45RA+ cells were left out of the naive CD8 fraction, which was CD45RO-negative and positively selected for CCR7. This table comes from immunoSEQ multiplex PCR, and its TCRdb copy is limited to in-frame clones, with some not included. The table shows over 2,000,000 clones, with around 93% occurring only once. Sequencing was carried out using naive CD8+ T cells from PBMCs. All receptors come from a man between 18 and 29 years old in good health. Some clones in this sample may be carry-over from other donors' samples.

The V call is TRBV23-1, the J call TRBJ2-7; tentatively, D is TRBD1 (6 bases). TRBV23-1 is designated an ORF whose function remains uncertain. V gave up 0 bases and J gave up 0 bases, with 6 bases separating them. This CDR3 spans 14 amino acids. CDR3 nucleotide sequence: TGCGCCAGCAGTCAATCAGGGGGCTCCTACGAGCAGTACTTC. Translated: CASSQSGGSYEQYF.

The gene calls are TRBV25-1 and TRBJ2-7; tentative D call: TRBD1 (5 bases). The CDR3 runs 17 residues. V dropped 1 base and J dropped 3 bases, with 19 bases sitting between them. The germline CDR1 and CDR2 sequences are MGHDK and SYGVNS. The CDR3, as DNA: TGTGCCAGCAGTGAATTGGGGCGGAAGGTCCCTAACTACGAGCAGTACTTC. Its translation: CASSELGRKVPNYEQYF.

CDR3 protein: CASSGDSARGYTF. The CDR3 DNA reads as TGTGCCAGCAGCGGCGACAGCGCCCGTGGCTACACCTTC. This chain uses TRBV11-3 with TRBJ1-2, with TRBD1 as a possible D gene (5 bases). V lost 5 bases, J lost 7 bases, and 14 bases lay in between. CDR1 and CDR2 (germline): SGHNT, YENEEA. CDR3 length: 13 residues.

The chain is built from TRBV5-4 and TRBJ2-2; the D is unclear. The CDR3 runs 12 residues. V was clipped by 5 bases and J by 5 bases, with 7 bases between them. The germline CDR1 and CDR2 sequences are SGHNT and YYREEE (reference sequence). CDR3 DNA: TGTGCCAGCAGTTACCTAACCGGGGAGCTGTTTTTT. It is translated as CASSYLTGELFF. The complete variable domain, with remaining parts taken from reference TRBV5-4 and TRBJ2-2, reads ETGVTQSPTHLIKTRGQQVTLRCSSQSGHNTVSWYQQALGQGPQFIFQYYREEENGRGNFPPRFSGLQFPNYSSELNVNALELDDSALYLCASSYLTGELFFGEGSRLTVL.

The chain joins TRBV27 to TRBJ2-7, with a weak D call TRBD1 (7 bases). The CDR3 has 16 residues. Trimming shortened V by 3 bases and J by 2 bases, and 17 bases separated the two germline ends. The V gene's germline CDR1 is MNHEY and CDR2 SMNVEV (reference sequence). CDR3 in amino acids: CASSFGAGGMTYEQYF. In nucleotides, the CDR3 is TGTGCCAGCAGTTTCGGGGCAGGGGGGATGACCTACGAGCAGTACTTC.

The chain combines TRBV2 with TRBJ1-2; tentatively, D is TRBD1 (6 bases). The ends were cut back, 8 bases at V and 4 bases at J, with 17 bases in the middle. CDR3 size: 14 residues. Germline V gene sequence: CDR1 SNHLY, CDR2 FYNNEI. CDR3 residues: CASSPGAPGYGYTF. The CDR3 DNA reads TGTGCCAGCTCCCCGGGGGCGCCTGGCTATGGCTACACCTTC.

The rearrangement links TRBV28 to TRBJ1-4, with D perhaps matching TRBD1 (5 bases). CDR3 size: 14 residues. Germline CDR1 MDHEN, CDR2 SYDVKM. The V end was cut by 3 bases, the J end by 5 bases, with 10 bases between. CDR3: CASSFRQKNEKLFF. The DNA for the CDR3 is TGTGCCAGCAGTTTTCGACAGAAAAATGAAAAACTGTTTTTT.

The V and J genes are TRBV5-1 and TRBJ2-7, with 9 positions matching TRBD1. Trimming took 2 bases from V and 2 from J; bases not matched to a gene: 2. This CDR3 contains 14 residues. CDR1 SGHRS and CDR2 YFSETQ come from the germline V gene. This CDR3 reads CASSLTGGPYEQYF. Here the CDR3 DNA reads TGCGCCAGCAGCTTAACAGGGGGCCCCTACGAGCAGTACTTC.

The chain carries TRBV9 and TRBJ2-3, with a tentative D call TRBD2 (5 bases). Trimming removed 3 bases from V and 0 bases from J, with 17 bases in between. Germline assignment: CDR1 SGDLS and CDR2 YYNGEE. There are 17 residues in the CDR3. The CDR3 coding sequence is TGTGCCAGCAGCGGAGGCTTTGGGAGACCTAGCACAGATACGCAGTATTTT. Translation gives CASSGGFGRPSTDTQYF.

V gene TRBV2 combines with J gene TRBJ2-1, with D perhaps matching TRBD2 (6 bases). Germline CDR1 is SNHLY and CDR2 is FYNNEI. The CDR3 sequence is 19 residues long. V was pared by 4 bases and J by 7 bases, with 29 bases between. The CDR3 DNA follows: TGTGCCAGCAGTGCTTCGGTTTTAGGGCCTAGCGAGCGGTGGAATGAGCAGTTCTTC. Translated, it gives CASSASVLGPSERWNEQFF.